This T cell receptor beta chain was profiled in a study of T cell responses to AZD1222 COVID-19 vaccine (dated by TCRdb to the early 2020s). About the investigation overall: Because spike-specific TCR depth and breadth did not differ between the two schedules, AZD1222 recipients who got a second dose at roughly 4 weeks were pooled with those who got a second dose at roughly 12 weeks. Trial participants were enrolled by age into 18-55, 56-69 and 70-plus year subgroups, with 148, 28 and 57 TCR-sequenced participants respectively. TCR sequencing was performed for 230 to 250 trial participants, of whom about 200 were given two doses of AZD1222 and around 25 were given two doses of MenACWY control vaccine. The research as a whole found: In the small 56-69-year group, the increase in depth fell short of significance, most likely because of low power. Conclusions about previously exposed vaccinees were limited because only six or seven AZD1222 recipients were SARS-CoV-2 seropositive at baseline. Nearly half of unique spike-specific TCRs reportedly recognized epitopes outside regions mutated in the B.1.351 and B.1.1.7 variants. Spike-specific TCR breadth and depth rose significantly after two AZD1222 doses compared with day 0 and with MenACWY recipients. CD4 TCRs associated with the vaccine covered the entire spike protein, and the dominant responses were in regions 160-218 and 743-854. Participants were mostly white British and included more females than males, and it was suggested by the authors that clonal diversity may have been underestimated. Because no samples from the day 14 peak response were available, repertoires could be characterized only after the peak T cell response.

The time point label, as the study defines it: baseline before first vaccination. Vaccinee samples were obtained from the UK trials COV001 and COV002, which included a single-blind randomized controlled phase 2/3 trial of AZD1222 (ChAdOx1 nCoV-19) in healthy adults. For TCRbeta chain sequencing, PBMC samples were collected from trial participants at day 0 and at day 28 after the second dose. For this clone: There is no known antigen for this receptor. No much larger clonotype is one base removed from it; base qualities were not supplied.

V is shortened by 5 bases, J by 5 bases, and the region joining them spans 16 bases. CDR3 length: 14 amino acids, cysteine to phenylalanine. Only the CDR3 region is kept as DNA, spanning 42 bases read in frame from base 1. From the germline V gene (reference sequence), CDR1 is SGHNT and CDR2 is YYREEE. The CDR3 regions of human TCRbeta chains were analyzed by immunosequencing. The original pipeline was this. Repertoire TCRs were matched against a reference library of SARS-CoV-2-specific TCRs generated with the MIRA antigen-specificity platform. Breadth meant the fraction of unique TCRs that were SARS-CoV-2-associated, whereas depth meant the fraction of total T cells that were SARS-CoV-2-associated. Each spike-specific TCR was assigned to its reactive spike region and to a CD4 or CD8 class using the MIRA data. Log10-transformed breadth and depth values were compared by one-way ANOVA with Sidak's multiple comparisons tests. TCRdb limited this immuneACCESS table to in-frame rearrangements with V and J called. A share of clones is missing; checked studies link under half to unresolved V genes, and the rest is unexplained. That table gives V, J and clone size, and the DNA gave D and trimming. The sample contains approximately 150,000 clones, roughly 93% of them found a single time. 0.7% to 0.9% of the sample is held by the ten biggest clonotypes.

The sample was peripheral blood, taken on day 0 of AZD1222 vaccination. This TCR derives from an adult in good health. Recombination joined TRBV5-4 with TRBJ1-2, with the D gene not clear enough to name. The CDR3 region reads CASSRRTTGYGYTF. The bases read TGTGCCAGCAGTCGGAGAACCACCGGATATGGCTACACCTTC. With the portions outside the CDR3 filled from the reference TRBV5-4 and TRBJ1-2 genes, the complete variable region becomes ETGVTQSPTHLIKTRGQQVTLRCSSQSGHNTVSWYQQALGQGPQFIFQYYREEENGRGNFPPRFSGLQFPNYSSELNVNALELDDSALYLCASSRRTTGYGYTFGSGTRLTVV.